The 20 T cell receptor beta chains in this list originate from one sample, sequenced in a study of OX40 agonist ivuxolimab in advanced cancers. The repertoire was sequenced with immunoSEQ multiplex PCR; TCRdb's copy has only in-frame clones and lacks some. Of about 58,000 clones detected, 80% to 90% appear once; the ten largest clones hold 0.76%. The source material was CD4+ or CD8+ T cells sorted from blood, sampled in a trial of the OX40 agonist ivuxolimab. These TCRs come from an adult with an advanced solid tumor such as melanoma, head and neck, liver or kidney cancer.

This chain links TRBV5-6 with TRBJ2-2, with 8 bases lining up with TRBD1. Germline loops: CDR1 SGHDT, CDR2 YYEEEE. The CDR3 contains 15 residues. The V gene end was trimmed by 4 bases and the J gene end by 4 bases; junction bases not matched to a gene: 6. CDR3 protein: CASSTWTGRTGELFF. CDR3 coding DNA: TGTGCCAGCAGCACGTGGACAGGGCGCACCGGGGAGCTGTTTTTT.

This clone was seen just once. This rearrangement joins TRBV2 to TRBJ2-3, with TRBD2 matching over 12 bases. The CDR3 sequence is 17 residues long. V shed 3 bases, J shed 8 bases, and the junction held 12 bases outside the gene matches. Per germline, CDR1 SNHLY and CDR2 FYNNEI. This chain's CDR3 is CASSDRLAGGPGSTQYF. In DNA form, the CDR3 reads TGTGCCAGCAGTGACCGCCTAGCGGGAGGGCCGGGGAGTACGCAGTATTTT. The full variable domain, its missing parts supplied by reference TRBV2 and TRBJ2-3, is EPEVTQTPSHQVTQMGQEVILRCVPISNHLYFYWYRQILGQKVEFLVSFYNNEISEKSEIFDDQFSVERPDGSNFTLKIRSTKLEDSAMYFCASSDRLAGGPGSTQYFGPGTRLTVL.

The chain is built from TRBV2 and TRBJ2-3; 11 positions agree with TRBD2. The V segment lost 3 bases and the J segment 5 bases; nucleotides outside the gene matches: 7. The germline V gene encodes CDR1 SNHLY and CDR2 FYNNEI. There are 16 residues in the CDR3. This chain's CDR3 is CASSEGFSGRVDTQYF. In nucleotides, the CDR3 is TGTGCCAGCAGTGAGGGGTTTAGCGGGAGGGTAGATACGCAGTATTTT.

The chain uses TRBV11-2 and TRBJ2-7, with unresolved D. Germline CDR1 SGHAT, CDR2 FQNNGV. The CDR3 length is 15 residues. The germline V and J ends were trimmed by 0 bases and 2 bases, with 11 bases remaining between them. Here the CDR3 reads CASSLEALSAYEQYF. The CDR3 bases are TGTGCCAGCAGCTTAGAGGCACTCTCTGCCTACGAGCAGTACTTC.

The chain uses TRBV6-1 and TRBJ2-7; D assignment may be TRBD1 or TRBD2 (5 bases each). Trimming removed 3 bases at V and 0 bases at J, with 18 bases between. The CDR3 consists of 17 residues. CDR1 is MNHNS and CDR2 is SASEGT in the germline V gene. The CDR3 region has the DNA TGTGCCAGCAGTGAGACGGTTTGGGGGAGTAGCTCCTACGAGCAGTACTTC. Its translation: CASSETVWGSSSYEQYF.

This clone is a singleton in its sample. The rearrangement links TRBV5-1 to TRBJ2-5; D is undetermined. Germline CDR1 and CDR2: SGHRS and YFSETQ. The CDR3 totals 14 residues. Trimming pared 4 bases from V and 2 bases from J, leaving 12 bases between. Here the CDR3 reads CASSPLRRQETQYF. The DNA of the CDR3 is TGCGCCAGCAGCCCACTCCGACGGCAAGAGACCCAGTACTTC.

The chain couples TRBV29-1 to TRBJ2-7; TRBD1 is a possible D gene (5 bases). Germline V lookup: CDR1 SQVTM, CDR2 ANQGSEA. The CDR3 extends over 14 amino acids. Trimming took 6 bases from V and 0 from J, leaving 15 bases between them. The CDR3: CSVAAGPSSYEQYF. The CDR3 coding sequence is TGCAGCGTCGCCGCAGGGCCCAGCTCCTACGAGCAGTACTTC.

The chain carries TRBV21-1 and TRBJ2-2; the table calls TRBD2, which could not be checked here. TRBV21-1 is termed a pseudogene. The CDR3 has 17 residues. The CDR3 loop reads CASSKGAAEAYTGELFF. In DNA form, the CDR3 reads TGTGCCAGCAGCAAAGGGGCCGCGGAGGCGTACACCGGGGAGCTGTTTTTT.

V usage is TRBV7-2 and J usage is TRBJ2-1, with D unresolved. Germline V gene lookup returns CDR1 SGHTA and CDR2 FQGNSA. The ends were cut back, 1 base at V and 7 bases at J, with 8 bases in the middle. The CDR3 has 13 amino acids. CDR3 sequence (DNA): TGTGCCAGCAGCTTAGGTACGGGTAATGAGCAGTTCTTC. It translates to CASSLGTGNEQFF.

The chain joins TRBV5-1 to TRBJ2-1; possibly TRBD2 for D (6 bases). CDR1 and CDR2 from the germline V gene are SGHRS and YFSETQ. Trimming took 3 bases from V and 6 from J, leaving 16 bases between them. CDR3 length equals 15 residues. CDR3 sequence (DNA): TGCGCCAGCAGCTCGGGAGAAGGTAGACGCAATGAGCAGTTCTTC. It encodes CASSSGEGRRNEQFF.

V gene TRBV18 combines with J gene TRBJ2-4, with TRBD1 identical over 7 bases. The CDR3 runs 14 residues. With 6 bases clipped from V and 1 base from J, the junction kept 3 bases outside the gene matches. Germline V gene sequence: CDR1 KGHSH, CDR2 LQKENI. This chain's CDR3 is CASSLQGAKNIQYF. For the CDR3, the DNA is TGTGCCAGCTCTCTACAGGGGGCCAAAAACATTCAGTACTTC.

The J gene is TRBJ2-6, the V gene TRBV29-1; TRBD1 might be the D (6 bases). This CDR3 comprises 18 residues. The germline V and J ends were trimmed by 5 bases and 0 bases, with 20 bases remaining between them. Germline CDR1 and CDR2: SQVTM and ANQGSEA. CDR3 sequence reads: CSVLKAGTPDSGANVLTF. CDR3 bases: TGCAGCGTTTTGAAGGCCGGGACACCTGACTCTGGGGCCAACGTCCTGACTTTC.

This chain links TRBV28 with TRBJ2-2, with 11 bases identical to TRBD2. Germline-derived CDR1 and CDR2 are MDHEN and SYDVKM. This CDR3 region has 15 residues. V was pared by 9 bases and J by 4 bases, with 7 bases of the junction left unmatched. The CDR3 loop is CASILAGVVTGELFF. CDR3 bases: TGTGCCAGTATACTAGCGGGAGTTGTCACCGGGGAGCTGTTTTTT.

The chain employs TRBV9 and TRBJ1-1, with 7 positions matching TRBD1. J lost 1 base, V lost 0 bases, and 3 bases had no gene match. Germline CDR1 and CDR2: SGDLS and YYNGEE. The CDR3 is made up of 15 amino acids. The DNA of the CDR3 is TGTGCCAGCAGCGTAGCGGACAGGTGGAACACTGAAGCTTTCTTT. Translated, it gives CASSVADRWNTEAFF.

J is TRBJ2-4 and V is TRBV7-2, with TRBD1 identical over 8 bases. CDR3 length equals 15 residues. Germline CDR1 is SGHTA and CDR2 is FQGNSA. Losses at the gene ends were 3 bases for V and 5 bases for J; bases not matched to a gene: 6. Written as DNA, the CDR3 is TGTGCCAGCAGCTTCGACAGGGGAATTGAAAACATTCAGTACTTC. Protein sequence: CASSFDRGIENIQYF.

This clone was recorded only once. The CDR3 protein is CASSIRYRLAGTGELFF. Written as DNA, the CDR3 is TGTGCCAGTAGTATAAGGTATAGACTAGCGGGAACCGGGGAGCTGTTTTTT. The chain is built from TRBV19 and TRBJ2-2; 11 bases map to TRBD2. Trimming at V came to 2 bases and at J to 5 bases, leaving 7 bases not matched to a gene. The CDR3 loop spans 17 amino acids. In germline, CDR1 is LNHDA, CDR2 SQIVND (reference sequence).

The chain couples TRBV7-8 to TRBJ2-7; 8 nucleotides agree with TRBD1. Germline trimming cut 3 bases from V and 6 bases from J; bases unmatched to any gene: 10. CDR1 and CDR2 from the germline V gene are SGHVS and FQNEAQ. CDR3 length equals 15 residues. The CDR3 coding sequence is TGTGCCAGCAGCTTTTCCGGGACAGGCTTGGGCGAGCAGTACTTC. Its translation is CASSFSGTGLGEQYF.

The CDR3 reads CASRGGPNSPLHF. CDR3 bases: TGTGCCAGCAGAGGAGGGCCCAATTCACCCCTCCACTTT. This sequence joins TRBV28 and TRBJ1-6; D unresolved. The CDR3 length is 13 residues. Germline loops: CDR1 MDHEN, CDR2 SYDVKM. The V end was cut by 6 bases, the J end by 7 bases, with 10 bases between.

The chain uses TRBV4-2 and TRBJ2-2; TRBD2 aligns across 10 bases. V gave up 4 bases and J gave up 2 bases; unmatched junction bases: 4. Germline CDR1 LGHNA, CDR2 YNFKEQ. The CDR3 is made up of 16 amino acids. In DNA form, the CDR3 reads TGTGCCAGCAGCCCCGGACTAGCGGCAAACACCGGGGAGCTGTTTTTT. Protein product: CASSPGLAANTGELFF.

The chain uses TRBV28 and TRBJ2-1; D gene unclear. The CDR3 consists of 14 residues. V lost 10 bases to trimming and J lost 4 bases, with 17 bases between them. Germline loops: CDR1 MDHEN, CDR2 SYDVKM. CDR3 nucleotide sequence: TGTGCCATCCGGGCCCCCGGACGATACAATGAGCAGTTCTTC. Its translation: CAIRAPGRYNEQFF. Combining the CDR3 with reference TRBV28 and TRBJ2-1 gives the whole variable domain DVKVTQSSRYLVKRTGEKVFLECVQDMDHENMFWYRQDPGLGLRLIYFSYDVKMKEKGDIPEGYSVSREKKERFSLILESASTNQTSMYLCAIRAPGRYNEQFFGPGTRLTVL.